This T cell receptor (beta chain) was retrieved from a study of blood T cell repertoires in COVID-19. Libraries were prepared by immunoSEQ multiplex PCR; TCRdb keeps only in-frame clonotypes and omits some of them. The data hold 25,000 to 30,000 clones, with 92% observed a single time. With 6 bases clipped from V and 3 bases from J, the junction kept 11 bases outside the gene matches. The CDR3 runs 16 residues. In germline, CDR1 is MDHEN, CDR2 SYDVKM. The chain is built from TRBV28 and TRBJ1-2; 9 nucleotides match TRBD1. Sequencing used peripheral blood. The TCR comes from a man between 50 and 59 years old with active COVID-19. CDR3 region: CASSGTGNPLDYGYTF. CDR3 nucleotide sequence: TGTGCCAGCAGCGGGACAGGGAACCCTCTTGACTATGGCTACACCTTC.